This TCR beta chain was documented in a study of blood T cell repertoires in COVID-19. Germline assignment: CDR1 SGHTA and CDR2 FQGNSA. V was pared by 6 bases and J by 4 bases, with 12 bases between. The CDR3 loop spans 13 amino acids. TCRdb's copy holds only in-frame clones and misses some; the assay was immunoSEQ multiplex PCR. Among under 450,000 clones listed, 86% were seen once. Seattle cases were enrolled at active infection and followed longitudinally. The chain combines TRBV7-2 with TRBJ1-2; the D gene is possibly TRBD1 (6 bases). The sequenced sample was peripheral blood. The TCR originated in a woman between 55 and 75 years old with COVID-19, enrolled during active disease. The CDR3 DNA is TGTGCCAGCAGAGCAGGGGCTTCCTATGGCTACACCTTC. Translating it yields CASRAGASYGYTF.